Listed below are T cell receptor beta chains from one sample, sequenced in a study of breast tumors, draining lymph nodes, adjacent tissues. TCRdb reanalysed the multiplex PCR reads using MiXCR and keeps one entry per CDR3 protein. The sample yields a few hundred thousand distinct CDR3 sequences, under 40% seen once. The sequenced material came from axillary lymph node tissue. Every receptor here comes from a female donor with breast cancer. Some clones in this sample may be carry-over from other donors' samples. CDR3s include the opening cysteine and the closing phenylalanine or tryptophan. The order of the fields is clone size, D gene, J gene, V gene, CDR3 protein, CDR3 DNA. The D gene is left open where the match is weak. Clone size is given for some rows only: seen once, a few or many times, or a class if the clone is expanded.

clone_size: many
d_call: -
j_call: TRBJ1-6
v_call: TRBV4-3
cdr3_aa: CASSQDLGRNSPLHF
cdr3_nt: TGCGCCAGCAGCCAAGATCTAGGGAGAAATTCACCCCTCCACTTT

clone_size: few
d_call: -
j_call: TRBJ2-5
v_call: TRBV6-2/TRBV6-3
cdr3_aa: CASSYYSPEETQYF
cdr3_nt: TGTGCCAGCAGTTACTACTCCCCGGAGGAGACCCAGTACTTC

clone_size: many
d_call: TRBD1
j_call: TRBJ2-3
v_call: TRBV5-6
cdr3_aa: CASSLVTGTGVSTDTQYF
cdr3_nt: TGTGCCAGCAGCTTGGTGACCGGGACAGGGGTTAGCACAGATACGCAGTATTTT

clone_size: many
d_call: TRBD2
j_call: TRBJ2-3
v_call: TRBV20-1
cdr3_aa: CSARDMSGRAWADTQYF
cdr3_nt: TGCAGTGCTAGAGATATGAGCGGGAGGGCCTGGGCAGATACGCAGTATTTT

clone_size: many
d_call: -
j_call: TRBJ1-3
v_call: TRBV20-1
cdr3_aa: CSARHIFDGNTIYF
cdr3_nt: TGCAGTGCTAGACATATCTTCGACGGAAACACCATATATTTT

clone_size: -
d_call: -
j_call: TRBJ2-5
v_call: TRBV6-5
cdr3_aa: CASSQDYGETQYF
cdr3_nt: TGTGCCAGCAGTCAGGACTACGGGGAGACCCAGTACTTC

clone_size: -
d_call: TRBD1
j_call: TRBJ1-6
v_call: TRBV2
cdr3_aa: CASRLPGQGSSPLHF
cdr3_nt: TGTGCCAGCAGACTCCCGGGACAGGGGTCCTCACCCCTCCACTTT

clone_size: -
d_call: TRBD2
j_call: TRBJ2-7
v_call: TRBV6-5
cdr3_aa: CASSHSGTNYEQYF
cdr3_nt: TGTGCCAGCAGTCACTCCGGGACTAACTACGAGCAGTACTTC

clone_size: -
d_call: -
j_call: TRBJ2-5
v_call: TRBV20-1
cdr3_aa: CSARPTGLGTQYF
cdr3_nt: TGCAGTGCTAGGCCCACAGGGTTGGGGACCCAGTACTTC

clone_size: -
d_call: TRBD1
j_call: TRBJ2-5
v_call: TRBV10-3
cdr3_aa: CATSGTGGETQYF
cdr3_nt: TGTGCCACCTCCGGGACAGGGGGTGAGACCCAGTACTTC

clone_size: -
d_call: -
j_call: TRBJ1-2
v_call: TRBV12-3/TRBV12-4
cdr3_aa: CASSSWGYGYTF
cdr3_nt: TGTGCCAGCAGTTCGTGGGGCTATGGCTACACCTTC

clone_size: few
d_call: TRBD2
j_call: TRBJ2-2
v_call: TRBV6-2/TRBV6-3
cdr3_aa: CAIETSSTGELFF
cdr3_nt: TGTGCCATTGAGACTAGCTCAACCGGGGAGCTGTTTTTT

clone_size: -
d_call: -
j_call: TRBJ2-2
v_call: TRBV19
cdr3_aa: CASSTRTSSGELFF
cdr3_nt: TGTGCCAGTAGTACCCGGACAAGCTCCGGGGAGCTGTTTTTT

clone_size: few
d_call: -
j_call: TRBJ2-7
v_call: TRBV24-1
cdr3_aa: CASSFHSSSSYEQYF
cdr3_nt: TGTGCCAGCAGTTTCCACAGCTCTTCTTCCTACGAGCAGTACTTC

clone_size: many
d_call: -
j_call: TRBJ1-5
v_call: TRBV7-2
cdr3_aa: CASSLDGGGWQPQHF
cdr3_nt: TGTGCCAGCAGCTTAGACGGGGGGGGCTGGCAGCCCCAGCATTTT

clone_size: many
d_call: -
j_call: TRBJ2-5
v_call: TRBV6-5
cdr3_aa: CASTPVWGQGYETQYF
cdr3_nt: TGTGCCAGCACTCCAGTGTGGGGGCAGGGATATGAGACCCAGTACTTC

clone_size: -
d_call: -
j_call: TRBJ2-1
v_call: TRBV7-8
cdr3_aa: CASSFQGYNEQFF
cdr3_nt: TGTGCCAGCAGCTTTCAGGGTTACAATGAGCAGTTCTTC

clone_size: -
d_call: -
j_call: TRBJ1-5
v_call: TRBV20-1
cdr3_aa: CSALSPGSSGGAEQPQHF
cdr3_nt: TGCAGTGCCCTCTCCCCCGGCAGTAGCGGGGGGGCCGAGCAGCCCCAGCATTTT

clone_size: once
d_call: TRBD2
j_call: TRBJ2-1
v_call: TRBV27
cdr3_aa: CASSFTRGAYNEQFF
cdr3_nt: TGTGCCAGCAGTTTCACGCGGGGGGCCTACAATGAGCAGTTCTTC

clone_size: -
d_call: -
j_call: TRBJ1-6
v_call: TRBV10-2
cdr3_aa: CASSESGPGNSPLHF
cdr3_nt: TGCGCCAGCAGTGAGTCGGGACCCGGTAATTCACCCCTCCACTTT

clone_size: -
d_call: TRBD2
j_call: TRBJ2-5
v_call: TRBV20-1
cdr3_aa: CSARDEERGAKTQYF
cdr3_nt: TGCAGTGCTAGAGATGAGGAGCGGGGGGCAAAGACCCAGTACTTC

clone_size: many
d_call: -
j_call: TRBJ2-5
v_call: TRBV11-3
cdr3_aa: CASSLPPNRETQYF
cdr3_nt: TGTGCCAGCAGCTTACCCCCTAACAGGGAGACCCAGTACTTC

clone_size: many
d_call: TRBD1
j_call: TRBJ2-7
v_call: TRBV15
cdr3_aa: CATSRERYPGTESSYEQYF
cdr3_nt: TGTGCCACCAGCAGAGAGCGATACCCCGGGACAGAGAGTTCCTACGAGCAGTACTTC

clone_size: -
d_call: -
j_call: TRBJ1-1
v_call: TRBV6-5
cdr3_aa: CASISTTEAFF
cdr3_nt: TGTGCCAGCATCTCAACCACTGAAGCTTTCTTT

clone_size: many
d_call: -
j_call: TRBJ1-6
v_call: TRBV12-3/TRBV12-4
cdr3_aa: CASSLWSQLNSPLHF
cdr3_nt: TGTGCCAGCAGTTTATGGTCTCAGCTTAATTCACCCCTCCACTTT

clone_size: many
d_call: -
j_call: TRBJ2-7
v_call: TRBV7-3
cdr3_aa: CASSDGLPSGEQYF
cdr3_nt: TGTGCCAGCAGCGACGGACTGCCCTCGGGGGAGCAGTACTTC

clone_size: many
d_call: -
j_call: TRBJ2-2
v_call: TRBV5-6
cdr3_aa: CASSWSSGELFF
cdr3_nt: TGTGCCAGCAGCTGGTCCTCCGGGGAGCTGTTTTTT

clone_size: few
d_call: TRBD1
j_call: TRBJ1-2
v_call: TRBV5-6
cdr3_aa: CASSRTGSANYGYTF
cdr3_nt: TGTGCCAGCAGCCGGACAGGATCAGCTAACTATGGCTACACCTTC

clone_size: -
d_call: TRBD1
j_call: TRBJ1-2
v_call: TRBV10-3
cdr3_aa: CATAGAGTGSYGYTF
cdr3_nt: TGTGCCACCGCGGGCGCAGGGACAGGGAGCTATGGCTACACCTTC

clone_size: many
d_call: TRBD1
j_call: TRBJ2-2
v_call: TRBV7-8
cdr3_aa: CASSSGTGNTGELFF
cdr3_nt: TGTGCCAGCAGCTCCGGGACAGGGAACACCGGGGAGCTGTTTTTT

clone_size: many
d_call: TRBD2
j_call: TRBJ2-7
v_call: TRBV27
cdr3_aa: CASRMVAGGTYEQYF
cdr3_nt: TGTGCCAGCAGGATGGTAGCGGGAGGGACCTACGAGCAGTACTTC

clone_size: many
d_call: -
j_call: TRBJ1-5
v_call: TRBV7-2
cdr3_aa: CASSLAKGGQGDFRFINQPQHF
cdr3_nt: TGTGCCAGCAGCTTAGCAAAAGGGGGGCAGGGTGATTTCCGTTTCATCAATCAGCCCCAGCATTTT

clone_size: few
d_call: -
j_call: TRBJ1-2
v_call: TRBV27
cdr3_aa: CASRLGRGGGYTF
cdr3_nt: TGTGCCAGCAGGTTGGGCAGGGGAGGTGGCTACACCTTC

clone_size: once
d_call: -
j_call: TRBJ2-7
v_call: TRBV15
cdr3_aa: CATSRDQQGQYF
cdr3_nt: TGTGCCACCAGCAGAGATCAGCAGGGGCAGTACTTC

clone_size: many
d_call: -
j_call: TRBJ1-6
v_call: TRBV11-3
cdr3_aa: CASSSGTDNSPLHF
cdr3_nt: TGTGCCAGCAGTTCCGGGACGGACAATTCACCCCTCCACTTT

clone_size: many
d_call: TRBD2
j_call: TRBJ2-7
v_call: TRBV24-1
cdr3_aa: CATSDQLAGGPGEQYF
cdr3_nt: TGTGCCACCAGTGACCAACTAGCGGGAGGGCCAGGCGAGCAGTACTTC

clone_size: once
d_call: -
j_call: TRBJ2-5
v_call: TRBV7-9
cdr3_aa: CASSSAAGTETQYF
cdr3_nt: TGTGCCAGCAGTTCTGCTGCCGGGACGGAGACCCAGTACTTC

clone_size: -
d_call: -
j_call: TRBJ1-4
v_call: TRBV5-5
cdr3_aa: CASSGEGLASEGILFF
cdr3_nt: TGTGCCAGCAGCGGAGAGGGACTAGCTTCCGAAGGGATACTGTTTTTT

clone_size: -
d_call: -
j_call: TRBJ1-2
v_call: TRBV7-3
cdr3_aa: CASSLTGRTNYGYPF
cdr3_nt: TGTGCCAGCAGCTTAACGGGTCGGACGAACTATGGCTACCCCTTC

clone_size: -
d_call: -
j_call: TRBJ1-5
v_call: TRBV20-1
cdr3_aa: CSARLPSLAGPIQETQHF
cdr3_nt: TGCAGTGCTAGGCTTCCCAGTCTAGCGGGACCCATCCAAGAGACCCAGCATTTT

clone_size: many
d_call: -
j_call: TRBJ2-1
v_call: TRBV20-1
cdr3_aa: CSARASPGEQFF
cdr3_nt: TGCAGTGCTAGAGCAAGTCCGGGGGAGCAGTTCTTC

clone_size: few
d_call: TRBD2
j_call: TRBJ2-1
v_call: TRBV6-5
cdr3_aa: CASSSLAGDFNEQFF
cdr3_nt: TGTGCCAGCAGTTCCCTAGCGGGAGATTTCAATGAGCAGTTCTTC

clone_size: -
d_call: TRBD1
j_call: TRBJ1-5
v_call: TRBV19
cdr3_aa: CASIWRDRPNQPQHF
cdr3_nt: TGTGCCAGTATTTGGCGGGACAGGCCCAATCAGCCCCAGCATTTT

clone_size: -
d_call: TRBD2
j_call: TRBJ2-3
v_call: TRBV12-3/TRBV12-4
cdr3_aa: CASSVGTSRTDTQYF
cdr3_nt: TGTGCCAGCAGTGTAGGGACTAGCCGAACAGATACGCAGTATTTT

clone_size: many
d_call: TRBD2
j_call: TRBJ2-3
v_call: TRBV2
cdr3_aa: CASSERGREVPTDTQYF
cdr3_nt: TGTGCCAGCAGTGAACGTGGTCGGGAGGTCCCCACAGATACGCAGTATTTT

clone_size: -
d_call: TRBD2
j_call: TRBJ2-3
v_call: TRBV18
cdr3_aa: CASSPPLGTSGVGSQYF
cdr3_nt: TGTGCCAGCTCACCACCGCTGGGGACTAGCGGGGTAGGGTCGCAGTATTTT

clone_size: many
d_call: TRBD1
j_call: TRBJ1-4
v_call: TRBV5-1
cdr3_aa: CASSPRSIDRGNEKLFF
cdr3_nt: TGCGCCAGCAGCCCCCGATCGATTGACAGGGGTAATGAAAAACTGTTTTTT

clone_size: many
d_call: -
j_call: TRBJ1-5
v_call: TRBV7-8
cdr3_aa: CASSVNRVQPQHF
cdr3_nt: TGTGCCAGCAGCGTAAACAGGGTTCAGCCCCAGCATTTT

clone_size: -
d_call: -
j_call: TRBJ1-1
v_call: TRBV7-3
cdr3_aa: CASSLRTVPNTEAFF
cdr3_nt: TGTGCCAGCAGCTTAAGGACCGTCCCGAACACTGAAGCTTTCTTT

clone_size: many
d_call: -
j_call: TRBJ1-4
v_call: TRBV7-2
cdr3_aa: CASSLGPERQKLFF
cdr3_nt: TGTGCCAGCAGCTTAGGACCCGAGCGGCAAAAACTGTTTTTT

clone_size: -
d_call: -
j_call: TRBJ2-1
v_call: TRBV6-6
cdr3_aa: CASGDFHNEQFF
cdr3_nt: TGTGCCAGCGGTGATTTTCACAATGAGCAGTTCTTC

clone_size: -
d_call: TRBD1
j_call: TRBJ1-5
v_call: TRBV12-3/TRBV12-4
cdr3_aa: CASSDREGQGDNQPQHF
cdr3_nt: TGTGCCAGCAGTGATAGAGAGGGACAGGGGGACAATCAGCCCCAGCATTTT

clone_size: -
d_call: -
j_call: TRBJ1-5
v_call: TRBV27
cdr3_aa: CASSLASGYEHF
cdr3_nt: TGTGCCAGCAGTCTGGCTTCGGGCTACGAGCATTTT

clone_size: many
d_call: -
j_call: TRBJ1-5
v_call: TRBV18
cdr3_aa: CASSPPDGGNQPQHF
cdr3_nt: TGTGCCAGCTCACCACCCGATGGGGGCAATCAGCCCCAGCATTTT

clone_size: many
d_call: -
j_call: TRBJ2-7
v_call: TRBV10-1
cdr3_aa: CASSADGYEQYF
cdr3_nt: TGCGCCAGCAGCGCCGACGGCTACGAGCAGTACTTC

clone_size: many
d_call: -
j_call: TRBJ2-7
v_call: TRBV4-2
cdr3_aa: CASSQDRSVGEQYF
cdr3_nt: TGTGCCAGCAGCCAAGATCGTTCCGTAGGCGAGCAGTACTTC

clone_size: many
d_call: TRBD1
j_call: TRBJ1-5
v_call: TRBV5-1
cdr3_aa: CASSTGTGNQPQHF
cdr3_nt: TGCGCCAGCAGTACCGGGACAGGGAATCAGCCCCAGCATTTT

clone_size: many
d_call: TRBD1
j_call: TRBJ2-2
v_call: TRBV9
cdr3_aa: CASSVSGGSGELFF
cdr3_nt: TGTGCCAGCAGCGTTTCAGGGGGTTCCGGGGAGCTGTTTTTT